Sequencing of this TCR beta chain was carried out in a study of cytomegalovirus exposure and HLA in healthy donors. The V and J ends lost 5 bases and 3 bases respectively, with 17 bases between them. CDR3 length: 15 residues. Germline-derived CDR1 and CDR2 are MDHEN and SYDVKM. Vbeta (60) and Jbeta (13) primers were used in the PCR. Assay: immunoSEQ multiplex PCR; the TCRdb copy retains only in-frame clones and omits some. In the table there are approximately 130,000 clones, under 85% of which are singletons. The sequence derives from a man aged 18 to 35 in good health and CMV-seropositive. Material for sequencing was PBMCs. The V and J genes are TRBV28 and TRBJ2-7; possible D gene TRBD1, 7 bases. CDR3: CASSPRGEGYYEQYF. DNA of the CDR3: TGTGCCAGCAGTCCCAGGGGGGAAGGCTACTACGAGCAGTACTTC.